Listed below are T cell receptor beta chains from one sample, sequenced in a study of CD4 T cells in relation to SARS-CoV-2 and coronaviruses. The repertoire was sequenced with immunoSEQ multiplex PCR; TCRdb's copy has only in-frame clones and lacks some. Among some 15,000 clones listed, around 78% were seen once. These TCRs' antigens remain unknown. Sequenced material: CD4+ T cells from PBMCs, cultured in vitro. These receptors came from a human donor in good health. The CDR3 runs from the conserved cysteine through the conserved F or W. A D gene is named only where the DNA matches it firmly.

V gene	J gene	D gene	CDR3 protein
TRBV29-1	TRBJ1-5	.	CSVVTGYSNQPQHF
TRBV23-1	TRBJ1-5	.	CASLNPREDSNQPQHF
TRBV2	TRBJ1-1	.	CASSEARYRRQKAFF
TRBV12-3/TRBV12-4	TRBJ1-4	.	CASSLDPNEKLFF
TRBV27	TRBJ2-7	TRBD2	CASMPGTSSYEQYF
TRBV3-1/TRBV3-2	TRBJ2-2	TRBD2	CASSQEAAGGATGELFF
TRBV19	TRBJ2-7	TRBD1	CASSIGQGYEQYF
TRBV28	TRBJ2-7	TRBD1	CASSLIGTGAYEQYF
TRBV5-5	TRBJ2-5	.	CASSSRDRSGGQETQYF
TRBV28	TRBJ1-3	.	CASSPLNFVGLGNTIYF
TRBV2	TRBJ1-4	.	CATWGNEKLFF
TRBV5-6	TRBJ2-3	TRBD2	CASSGRTSGATDTQYF
TRBV30	TRBJ2-2	TRBD1	CAWTRPGQMNTGELFF
TRBV2	TRBJ2-2	TRBD1	CASSFQGAVTGELFF
TRBV6-6	TRBJ1-2	.	CASSRTISPYTGTSNYGYTF
TRBV24-1	TRBJ1-1	TRBD1	CATSQTGVSAEAFF
TRBV5-1	TRBJ2-7	.	CASSSRPGAGSYEQYF
TRBV5-1	TRBJ1-5	.	CASSLGTFQGADQPQHF
TRBV19	TRBJ1-2	.	CASREQAYGYTF
TRBV5-1	TRBJ2-7	TRBD1	CASSLTGTGAEQYF
TRBV5-1	TRBJ2-2	.	CASSLVAGETGELFF
TRBV7-9	TRBJ2-7	TRBD2	CASSLRREGPNEQYF
TRBV7-9	TRBJ1-1	.	CASSLDGAAQSAFF
TRBV9	TRBJ2-3	.	CASSVDHGSDTQYF
TRBV3-1/TRBV3-2	TRBJ1-2	.	CASSHRLQDNYGYTF
TRBV9	TRBJ2-7	TRBD1	CASSVGPGGTYEQYF
TRBV3-1/TRBV3-2	TRBJ2-7	.	CASSQAPTGPYEQYF
TRBV5-1	TRBJ2-1	.	CASSPTGKGDNEQFF
TRBV3-1/TRBV3-2	TRBJ1-5	.	CASSPSGGDQPQHF
TRBV25-1	TRBJ1-6	.	CASSAGRGNSPLHF
TRBV4-1	TRBJ1-1	TRBD1	CASSHPRTGGETEAFF
TRBV30	TRBJ2-7	.	CAWKPIGENYEQYF
TRBV20-1	TRBJ2-7	TRBD1	CSASLLARTGKIEQYF
TRBV5-1	TRBJ2-7	TRBD2	CASRVGTSFSYEQYF
TRBV15	TRBJ2-7	TRBD1	CATSRDPGTGYEQYF
TRBV12-3/TRBV12-4	TRBJ2-1	.	CASTTPADEQFF
TRBV20-1	TRBJ1-5	.	CSASAGSNQPQHF
TRBV28	TRBJ1-2	.	CASSPVPHYGYTF
TRBV6-1	TRBJ1-5	.	CASSEEGTPLIGKPQHF
TRBV15	TRBJ2-7	.	CATSRELQGPFGYEQYF
TRBV6-6	TRBJ1-6	TRBD1	CASSHGQGGSYNSPLHF
TRBV3-1/TRBV3-2	TRBJ2-7	TRBD2	CASSQVQGLAGVRHEQYF
TRBV5-1	TRBJ2-5	TRBD1	CASSLGQGETQYF
TRBV29-1	TRBJ2-2	TRBD1	CSGQATGRELFF
TRBV7-3	TRBJ2-3	TRBD2	CASSPFLAGPRDTQYF
TRBV7-9	TRBJ2-4	TRBD1	CASSPGTGLAKNIQYF